The source of this TCR beta chain is a study of blood T cell repertoires in COVID-19. Study information: Specimens from acute and convalescent COVID-19 originated in the United States, Italy and Spain.

Assay: immunoSEQ multiplex PCR; the TCRdb copy retains only in-frame clones and omits some. The data hold roughly 99,000 clones, with just over 85% observed a single time. Germline CDR1 SGHRS, CDR2 YFSETQ. This CDR3 spans 14 amino acids. V was clipped by 3 bases and J by 7 bases; unmatched bases: 6. Followed longitudinally, the Seattle patients had been enrolled during active infection. This receptor was identified in a man aged 45-65 years with COVID-19, enrolled during active disease. The specimen sequenced was peripheral blood. The chain links TRBV5-1 to TRBJ2-7; 11 bases map to TRBD1. CDR3 amino acids: CASSWTGGRWEQYF. DNA of the CDR3: TGCGCCAGCAGCTGGACAGGGGGCAGGTGGGAGCAGTACTTC.